The source of this TCR beta chain is a study of shared clonotypes between healthy human individuals. Study summary: CD8 memory received one plate per donor, CD8 naive two, CD4 memory three and CD4 naive three.

Germline CDR1 and CDR2: SGHNT and YYREEE (reference sequence). V lost 1 base, J lost 5 bases, and 9 bases lay in between. The CDR3 runs 13 residues. Study donors comprised healthy, HIV-negative adults devoid of recent acute infection or vaccination. Donors comprised only Caucasian adults living in Nashville, Tennessee. Splitting of CD4+ cells produced CD45RA+ naive and CD45RA-negative memory subsets. The data were produced by immunoSEQ multiplex PCR, yet TCRdb's version contains in-frame clones alone and is incomplete. The sample holds about 1 million clones, around 74% seen once. The receptor was isolated from a man younger than 30 in good health. The chain joins TRBV5-4 to TRBJ1-2; possible D gene TRBD1, 5 bases. Source material: memory CD4+ T cells sorted from blood. The subset denotes: CD45RA-negative fraction. The CDR3 bases are TGTGCCAGCAGCTTGCAGGGAGAGTATGGCTACACCTTC. Its protein product is CASSLQGEYGYTF.